A selection of T cell receptor beta chains follows, all from one sample in a study of cytomegalovirus exposure and HLA in healthy donors. The method was immunoSEQ multiplex PCR; TCRdb's version includes in-frame clones alone and lacks a portion of them. The sample contains 250,000 to 300,000 clones, nearly 90% of which appear only once. Input material: PBMCs. Receptors were obtained from a woman in her late teens or twenties in good health and CMV-seronegative. CDR3s include the opening cysteine and the closing phenylalanine or tryptophan. A D gene is named only where the DNA matches it firmly. Size is stated for part of the rows, as once, few or many counts, or as a class when the clone is expanded.

15	TRBD1	TRBV19	TRBJ1-1	-	CASRDRVSLNTEAFF	TGTGCCAGTAGGGACAGGGTATCGTTGAACACTGAAGCTTTCTTT
13	-	TRBV6-1	TRBJ1-1	-	CASSDVLLPEAFF	TGTGCCAGCAGTGATGTACTCCTGCCGGAAGCTTTCTTT
12	-	TRBV6-5	TRBJ2-3	-	CASSYSLDTQYF	TGTGCCAGCAGTTACAGCCTAGATACGCAGTATTTT
15	-	TRBV11-2	TRBJ1-5	-	CASSLVQGFNQPQHF	TGTGCCAGCAGCTTAGTACAGGGCTTCAATCAGCCCCAGCATTTT
16	TRBD1	TRBV2	TRBJ2-1	-	CASSKLGQGIGNEQFF	TGTGCCAGCAGTAAGTTGGGACAGGGTATCGGCAATGAGCAGTTCTTC
14	-	TRBV28	TRBJ2-3	once	CASNLGGAVDTQYF	TGTGCCAGCAACTTGGGCGGGGCGGTGGATACGCAGTATTTT
14	-	TRBV7-8	TRBJ2-1	-	CASSARGRDNEQFF	TGTGCCAGCAGCGCGCGGGGCCGAGACAATGAGCAGTTCTTC
14	-	TRBV5-4	TRBJ2-2	-	CASSWTSGTGELFF	TGTGCCAGCAGCTGGACCTCGGGGACCGGGGAGCTGTTTTTT
14	-	TRBV28	TRBJ1-3	-	CASSLARVGNTIYF	TGTGCCAGCAGTTTAGCCAGGGTTGGAAACACCATATATTTT
14	TRBD1	TRBV28	TRBJ1-6	-	CASSSDRDNSPLHF	TGTGCCAGCAGTTCCGACAGGGATAATTCACCCCTCCACTTT
14	TRBD2	TRBV5-1	TRBJ2-7	-	CASSLGGGLEEQYF	TGCGCCAGCAGCTTGGGGGGAGGGCTGGAAGAGCAGTACTTC
15	TRBD1	TRBV2	TRBJ1-5	-	CASSESRDRAQPQHF	TGTGCCAGCAGTGAATCTCGGGACAGGGCTCAGCCCCAGCATTTT
14	-	TRBV29-1	TRBJ2-2	-	CSVESQGGTGELFF	TGCAGCGTTGAGAGCCAGGGTGGGACCGGGGAGCTGTTTTTT
17	-	TRBV11-2	TRBJ2-7	-	CASSLGSVRAPSYEQYF	TGTGCCAGCAGCTTAGGTAGCGTACGGGCCCCCTCCTACGAGCAGTACTTC
17	-	TRBV28	TRBJ1-2	-	CASSPNTGLQVDYGYTF	TGTGCCAGCAGCCCCAATACGGGACTACAGGTGGACTATGGCTACACCTTC
17	TRBD1	TRBV28	TRBJ1-5	once	CASSPPLLDRGYQPQHF	TGTGCCAGCAGTCCCCCCTTATTAGACAGGGGATATCAGCCCCAGCATTTT
15	-	TRBV11-2	TRBJ2-2	-	CASSLERVYTGELFF	TGTGCCAGCAGCTTAGAGCGGGTTTACACCGGGGAGCTGTTTTTT
19	TRBD2	TRBV5-1	TRBJ2-7	-	CASSLGSGLAGESSYEQYF	TGCGCCAGCAGCTTGGGTTCGGGACTAGCGGGAGAAAGCTCCTACGAGCAGTACTTC
14	TRBD2	TRBV7-2	TRBJ2-1	-	CASSRGLARDEQFF	TGTGCCAGCAGCCGAGGACTAGCTAGGGATGAGCAGTTCTTC
14	-	TRBV28	TRBJ2-7	-	CASRGAGESYEQYF	TGTGCCAGCAGGGGGGCAGGGGAGTCCTACGAGCAGTACTTC